This T cell receptor (beta chain) was sequenced during a study of cytomegalovirus exposure and HLA in healthy donors. The germline CDR1 and CDR2 sequences are SGDLS and YYNGEE. This CDR3 region has 15 residues. Unmatched junction bases numbered 11, after V lost 3 bases and J lost 8 bases. Method: immunoSEQ multiplex PCR; TCRdb's copy keeps in-frame clones and lacks some. The table lists 250,000 to 400,000 clones, about nine tenths of them singletons. This chain joins TRBV9 and TRBJ2-1; the match to TRBD1 covers 7 bases. The sample taken for sequencing was PBMCs. The clonotype originates from a woman in her twenties or thirties in good health and CMV-seropositive. CDR3 sequence reads: CASSARDSGLYEQFF. The CDR3 coding sequence is TGTGCCAGCAGCGCCCGGGACAGTGGGTTGTATGAGCAGTTCTTC.